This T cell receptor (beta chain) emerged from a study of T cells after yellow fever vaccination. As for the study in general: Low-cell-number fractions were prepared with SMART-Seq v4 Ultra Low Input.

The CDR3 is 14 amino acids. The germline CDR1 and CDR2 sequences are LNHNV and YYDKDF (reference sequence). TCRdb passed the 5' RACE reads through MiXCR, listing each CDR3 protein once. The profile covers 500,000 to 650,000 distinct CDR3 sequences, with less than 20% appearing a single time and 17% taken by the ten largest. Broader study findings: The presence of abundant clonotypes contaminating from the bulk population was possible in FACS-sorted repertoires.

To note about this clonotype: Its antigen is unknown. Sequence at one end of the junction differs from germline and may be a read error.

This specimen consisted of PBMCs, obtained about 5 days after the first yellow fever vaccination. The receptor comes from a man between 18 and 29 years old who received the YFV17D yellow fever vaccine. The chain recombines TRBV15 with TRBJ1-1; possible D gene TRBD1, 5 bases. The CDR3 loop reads CATSGETDNTEAFF. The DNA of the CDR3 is TGTGCCACCAGCGGAGAGACAGATAACACTGAAGCTTTCTTT.